This TCR beta chain was captured in a study of shared clonotypes between healthy human individuals. Whole-study context: Plates per donor: three CD4 naive, three CD4 memory, two CD8 naive, one CD8 memory.

Remarks on this clone: As yet, its antigen is unknown.

Study conclusions and caveats: About 5% of naive CD4 clonotypes were common to a handful of donors.

CDR3 length equals 15 residues. Trimming cost V 3 bases and J 3 bases, with 11 bases left between them. Germline loops: CDR1 KGHSH, CDR2 LQKENI. Recent vaccinations or acute infections were absent in the healthy HIV-negative adult donors. Sequenced by immunoSEQ multiplex PCR; TCRdb stores in-frame clones only, minus some. The table lists under 550,000 clones, 90% to 97% of them singletons. The chain has TRBV18 and TRBJ1-4; D is unclear. What was sequenced was naive CD4+ T cells sorted from blood. Subset specified: CD45RA+ positively selected. The TCR was taken from a woman in her twenties or thirties in good health. As DNA, the CDR3 is TGTGCCAGCTCACCCTCTCGATCGGCTAATGAAAAACTGTTTTTT. This codes for CASSPSRSANEKLFF.